Listed below are T cell receptor beta chains from one sample, sequenced in a study of T-cell reconstitution after alpha-beta-depleted transplantation in children. TCRdb analysed the PCR reads with MiXCR anew, one entry per CDR3 protein. The sample has approximately 400,000 distinct CDR3 sequences, around 9.9% seen once. Sequencing was performed on PBMCs from the stem cell graft donor, taken from the stem cell graft. All receptors come from a human donor who donated a stem cell graft to a child with acute myeloid leukemia. Both conserved end residues are trimmed from each CDR3. The order of the fields is J gene, D gene, V gene, CDR3 protein. A D gene is named only where the DNA matches it firmly.

TRBJ1-1	NA	TRBV11-1	ASSRPGGTEAF
TRBJ2-5	NA	TRBV7-2	ASTLGSFWGAGETQY
TRBJ1-2	NA	TRBV7-9	ASSLGPTGGYT
TRBJ1-2	NA	TRBV5-1	ASSLDPSDGYT
TRBJ2-5	NA	TRBV5-1	ASSLGELRETQY
TRBJ1-5	NA	TRBV2	ASSDRGGNQPQH
TRBJ2-5	NA	TRBV29-1	SVAPKETQY
TRBJ1-1	NA	TRBV20-1	SHYRATEAF
TRBJ2-1	NA	TRBV5-4	ASSSGSANSYNEQF
TRBJ2-5	TRBD2	TRBV29-1	SVEGGGAGETQY